The 32 T cell receptor beta chains below were found in one sample sequenced in a study of blood T cell repertoires in COVID-19. Here immunoSEQ multiplex PCR was the method, and the copy in TCRdb shows in-frame clones only, minus some. This sample has about 140,000 clones; approximately 80% occur once, and the top ten carry roughly 15%. The specimen sequenced was peripheral blood. The receptors shown here come from a man aged 45-65 years with acute or convalescent COVID-19.

The chain uses TRBV19 and TRBJ2-2; TRBD1 matches at 9 bases. This CDR3 contains 15 residues. Germline assignment: CDR1 LNHDA and CDR2 SQIVND (reference sequence). V was clipped by 6 bases and J by 4 bases; unmatched bases: 6. DNA of the CDR3: TGTGCCAGTAGGGGACAGGGAAGGGGCACCGGGGAGCTGTTTTTT. Translating it yields CASRGQGRGTGELFF.

The chain uses TRBV30 and TRBJ2-1, with TRBD1 matching 7 bases. This CDR3 contains 12 residues. After removal of 8 bases from V and 7 bases from J, the junction contained 8 bases not matched to a gene. Germline-derived CDR1 and CDR2 are GTSNPN and SVGIG (reference sequence). The CDR3 bases are TGTGCCGGGGACAGTCCCCCGAATGAGCAGTTCTTC. It translates to CAGDSPPNEQFF.

V gene TRBV4-1 combines with J gene TRBJ2-6; TRBD1 matches at 7 bases. V shed 1 base and J 0 bases; nucleotides not matched to a gene: 9. Germline V gives CDR1 MGHRA, CDR2 YSYEKL. This CDR3 region has 19 residues. CDR3 bases: TGCGCCAGCAGCCAAGGACAGGGCAAGGGATCCTCTGGGGCCAACGTCCTGACTTTC. Its protein is CASSQGQGKGSSGANVLTF.

CDR3 coding DNA: TGTGCCAGCTCAGAGACTATGAACACTGAAGCTTTCTTT. Its translation: CASSETMNTEAFF. The V gene is TRBV18, the J gene TRBJ1-1; no reliable D call. V was clipped by 5 bases and J by 0 bases, with 7 bases between them. CDR3 length equals 13 residues. The germline V gene has CDR1 KGHSH and CDR2 LQKENI. The full variable domain, rest sourced from reference TRBV18 and TRBJ1-1, is NAGVMQNPRHLVRRRGQEARLRCSPMKGHSHVYWYRQLPEEGLKFMVYLQKENIIDESGMPKERFSAEFPKEGPSILRIQQVVRGDSAAYFCASSETMNTEAFFGQGTRLTVV.

This clone was seen only a few times. This chain connects TRBV5-4 to TRBJ2-3, with unresolved D. This CDR3 contains 15 residues. CDR1 SGHNT and CDR2 YYREEE come from the germline V gene (reference sequence). Trimming removed 3 bases from V and 1 base from J, with 12 bases in between. The chain's CDR3 is CASSSPRSGTDTQYF. The DNA for the CDR3 is TGTGCCAGCAGCTCCCCTAGGTCCGGCACAGATACGCAGTATTTT.

The V call is TRBV29-1, the J call TRBJ1-2, with D maybe TRBD1 (5 bases). CDR3 size: 11 residues. The germline V gene has CDR1 SQVTM and CDR2 ANQGSEA. V was trimmed by 2 bases and J by 5 bases, leaving 6 bases between them. CDR3 amino acids: CSVERGYGYTF. The CDR3, as DNA: TGCAGCGTTGAACGGGGGTATGGCTACACCTTC.

The rearrangement uses TRBV29-1 and TRBJ2-3; 11 bases are a match to TRBD2. CDR3 length: 14 amino acids. Trimming removed 2 bases from V and 6 bases from J; junction bases left unmatched: 4. Germline CDR1 and CDR2: SQVTM and ANQGSEA. This CDR3 reads CSVELSGGADTQYF. The CDR3 DNA reads as TGCAGCGTTGAACTTAGCGGGGGGGCTGATACGCAGTATTTT.

V and J are TRBV5-1 and TRBJ1-5; D gene uncertain. CDR3 length: 16 residues. CDR1 is SGHRS and CDR2 is YFSETQ in the germline V gene. Deletions cut 4 bases from V and 0 bases from J, with 14 bases between. The CDR3 DNA is TGCGCCAGCAGCCCCGGCACAGATTATAGCAATCAGCCCCAGCATTTT. Its translation: CASSPGTDYSNQPQHF.

This clone was seen only a few times. The chain has TRBV30 and TRBJ1-1; D not resolved. V gave up 4 bases and J gave up 4 bases, with 16 bases separating them. This CDR3 is 14 amino acids long. Germline CDR1 is GTSNPN and CDR2 is SVGIG (reference sequence). CDR3 in DNA: TGTGCCTGGACTCCAGGCATTTTAGGCACTGAAGCTTTCTTT. Translating gives CAWTPGILGTEAFF.

The chain carries TRBV5-1 and TRBJ2-5, with a tentative D call TRBD1 (6 bases). This CDR3 has 15 amino acids. CDR1 is SGHRS and CDR2 is YFSETQ in the germline V gene. The V and J ends lost 2 bases and 1 base respectively, with 12 bases between them. CDR3 sequence: CASSLEVGAQETQYF. The CDR3 DNA reads TGCGCCAGCAGCTTAGAGGTGGGGGCCCAAGAGACCCAGTACTTC.

The chain couples TRBV21-1 to TRBJ1-1; the DNA was not compared with TRBD1, the D call given in the table. TRBV21-1 is termed a pseudogene. The length of the CDR3 is 14 residues. The CDR3 nucleotides are TGTGCCAGCACCCAAGACAGGCGGAACACTGAAGCTTTCTTT. Amino acid sequence: CASTQDRRNTEAFF.

This clone was seen a single time. V and J are TRBV11-2 and TRBJ1-1; possibly TRBD1 for D (6 bases). CDR1 is SGHAT, CDR2 FQNNGV, per germline. The CDR3 totals 13 residues. V lost 4 bases, J lost 4 bases, and 10 bases lay in between. CDR3 coding DNA: TGTGCCAGCAGCTCACAGGGTATCACTGAAGCTTTCTTT. Translation: CASSSQGITEAFF.

This clone was seen once. The chain uses TRBV6-5 and TRBJ2-7; 9 bases line up with TRBD1. This CDR3 is 14 amino acids long. The V and J ends lost 5 bases and 4 bases, in that order; junction bases with no gene match: 6. Germline CDR1 is MNHEY and CDR2 is SVGAGI. CDR3 nucleotides: TGTGCCAGCAGTCCGGACAGGGGAAGTTACGAGCAGTACGTC. Protein product: CASSPDRGSYEQYV.

This sequence joins TRBV5-1 and TRBJ2-3, with 8 bases matching TRBD2. Germline trimming cut 2 bases from V and 1 base from J; bases unmatched to any gene: 6. CDR3 size: 16 residues. The germline gives CDR1 SGHRS, CDR2 YFSETQ. The CDR3 region has the DNA TGCGCCAGCAGCTTCGCCGCGGGGGGCCGCACAGATACGCAGTATTTT. Translated, it gives CASSFAAGGRTDTQYF.

The V gene is TRBV6-5, the J gene TRBJ2-5; maybe TRBD2 (6 bases). CDR3 length: 13 residues. In germline, CDR1 is MNHEY, CDR2 SVGAGI. V lost 6 bases and J 3 bases, leaving 11 bases between the germline ends. The CDR3 spells CASSRTTEETQYF. The CDR3, as DNA: TGTGCCAGCAGCCGGACTACTGAAGAGACCCAGTACTTC.

The chain couples TRBV19 to TRBJ2-7, with 7 bases aligning to TRBD1. After removal of 6 bases from V and 10 bases from J, the junction contained 6 bases not matched to a gene. The CDR3 runs 11 residues. The germline V gene has CDR1 LNHDA and CDR2 SQIVND (reference sequence). CDR3 nucleotide sequence: TGTGCCAGTAGGTCTGAGGGGGCACAGTACTTC. It codes for CASRSEGAQYF.

The CDR3 loop reads CASSDMGRGAYNEQFF. The DNA for the CDR3 is TGTGCCAGCAGTGACATGGGGCGGGGGGCTTACAATGAGCAGTTCTTC. The chain is built from TRBV25-1 and TRBJ2-1; TRBD2 matches at 8 bases. Looked up from germline, CDR1 is MGHDK and CDR2 is SYGVNS. V was pared by 3 bases and J by 4 bases, with 8 bases of the junction left unmatched. This CDR3 is 16 amino acids long.

V usage is TRBV11-3 and J usage is TRBJ2-3; TRBD2 agrees at 8 bases. Germline assignment: CDR1 SGHNT and CDR2 YENEEA. This CDR3 contains 14 residues. Unmatched junction bases numbered 7, after V lost 5 bases and J lost 6 bases. The CDR3 region has the DNA TGTGCCAGCAGCCCTTCACGGGGGGGGGATACGCAGTATTTT. Amino acids: CASSPSRGGDTQYF.

The rearrangement uses TRBV15 and TRBJ1-4; TRBD1 matches 7 bases. Germline CDR1 and CDR2: LNHNV and YYDKDF (reference sequence). The CDR3 totals 14 residues. V was pared by 9 bases and J by 5 bases, with 9 bases of the junction left unmatched. CDR3 loop: CATKRQTGNEKLFF. CDR3 bases: TGTGCCACAAAGAGACAGACAGGGAATGAAAAACTGTTTTTT.

The chain has TRBV29-1 and TRBJ1-1; unclear D gene. Germline V lookup: CDR1 SQVTM, CDR2 ANQGSEA. V shed 7 bases and J shed 8 bases, with 8 bases lying between them. The length of the CDR3 is 9 residues. CDR3 residues: CSGGREAFF. The CDR3 DNA reads TGCAGCGGCGGGAGGGAAGCTTTCTTT.

This clone was counted many times. The chain has TRBV7-2 and TRBJ1-2; perhaps TRBD1 as D (6 bases). Trimming cost V 4 bases and J 4 bases, with 16 bases left between them. Per the germline V gene, CDR1 is SGHTA and CDR2 is FQGNSA. The CDR3 is 15 residues long. CDR3: CASSSTGGDFYGYTF. DNA of the CDR3: TGTGCCAGCAGCTCGACAGGCGGAGACTTCTATGGCTACACCTTC.

The chain links TRBV10-3 to TRBJ1-3; 8 positions match TRBD1. The length of the CDR3 is 16 residues. V trimming: 6 bases; J trimming: 3 bases; junction bases outside the gene matches: 10. Germline CDR1 ENHRY, CDR2 SYGVKD. The CDR3, as DNA: TGTGCCATCAGCCCCGGACAGGGTATTGGTGGAAACACCATATATTTT. It codes for CAISPGQGIGGNTIYF.

The gene calls are TRBV4-1 and TRBJ1-4, with 8 nucleotides matching TRBD1. V lost 0 bases, J lost 6 bases, and 6 bases stayed unmatched. Germline V gene data show CDR1 as MGHRA and CDR2 as YSYEKL. The CDR3 runs 16 residues. The CDR3 spells CASSQDRRRGHEKLFF. The CDR3 nucleotides read TGCGCCAGCAGCCAAGATCGGCGCAGGGGGCATGAAAAACTGTTTTTT.

This clone came up once. The chain links TRBV27 to TRBJ1-6; D call uncertain. Germline CDR1 MNHEY, CDR2 SMNVEV (reference sequence). V gave up 2 bases and J gave up 5 bases, with 7 bases separating them. There are 14 residues in the CDR3. This CDR3 is CASSLGGNNSPLHF. In nucleotides, the CDR3 is TGTGCCAGCAGTTTAGGAGGGAATAATTCACCCCTCCACTTT.

This clone occurred once. The chain carries TRBV7-8 and TRBJ1-1, with TRBD1 matching 7 bases. This CDR3 is built from 13 residues. The V gene end was trimmed by 4 bases and the J gene end by 6 bases; junction bases not matched to a gene: 5. CDR1 and CDR2 from the germline V gene are SGHVS and FQNEAQ. The CDR3 spells CASSSDRAAEAFF. The CDR3, as DNA: TGTGCCAGCAGCTCTGACAGGGCGGCTGAAGCTTTCTTT.

The chain links TRBV29-1 to TRBJ2-2, with a possible D match to TRBD1 (6 bases). In germline, CDR1 is SQVTM, CDR2 ANQGSEA. V gave up 5 bases and J gave up 3 bases, with 10 bases separating them. The CDR3 has 13 residues. The CDR3: CSVRQVDTGELFF. As DNA, the CDR3 is TGCAGCGTTAGACAGGTTGACACCGGGGAGCTGTTTTTT.

The V and J genes are TRBV18 and TRBJ2-1; 8 bases line up with TRBD2. V trimming: 6 bases; J trimming: 10 bases; junction bases outside the gene matches: 17. From germline, CDR1 is KGHSH and CDR2 LQKENI. The CDR3 is 16 residues long. CDR3 sequence: CASSGTGAGGGKEQFF. CDR3 bases: TGTGCCAGCTCCGGAACCGGGGCGGGAGGCGGCAAGGAGCAGTTCTTC. The variable domain in full, completed from reference TRBV18 and TRBJ2-1, reads NAGVMQNPRHLVRRRGQEARLRCSPMKGHSHVYWYRQLPEEGLKFMVYLQKENIIDESGMPKERFSAEFPKEGPSILRIQQVVRGDSAAYFCASSGTGAGGGKEQFFGPGTRLTVL.

In its sample, this clone was seen a few times. This chain joins TRBV11-2 and TRBJ1-6; TRBD1 matches 10 bases. The CDR3 runs to 15 residues. The germline CDR1 and CDR2 sequences are SGHAT and FQNNGV. With 2 bases clipped from V and 10 bases from J, the junction kept 5 bases outside the gene matches. For the CDR3, the DNA is TGTGCCAGCAGCTTATCAGGGACAGGGGTATCACCCCTCCACTTT. Protein product: CASSLSGTGVSPLHF.

V is TRBV14 and J is TRBJ2-5; TRBD1 matches 8 bases. Germline CDR1 and CDR2: SGHDN and FVKESK. CDR3 length equals 16 residues. V lost 1 base to trimming and J lost 1 base; unmatched junction nucleotides: 5. The CDR3 region is CASSQVPRGPQETQYF. The CDR3, as DNA: TGTGCCAGCAGCCAAGTCCCCAGGGGGCCCCAAGAGACCCAGTACTTC.

This chain uses TRBV30 with TRBJ2-1, with D tentatively TRBD2 (6 bases). Germline CDR1 reads GTSNPN; CDR2 reads SVGIG (reference sequence). The germline V and J ends were trimmed by 0 bases and 0 bases, with 21 bases remaining between them. This CDR3 has 19 residues. The CDR3 loop is CAWSVRAAGFLSSYNEQFF. In nucleotides, the CDR3 is TGTGCCTGGAGTGTACGGGCGGCGGGGTTTCTCAGCTCCTACAATGAGCAGTTCTTC.

The chain joins TRBV5-6 to TRBJ1-2; 8 nucleotides align to TRBD1. Trimming at V came to 0 bases and at J to 2 bases, leaving 9 bases not matched to a gene. Germline V gives CDR1 SGHDT, CDR2 YYEEEE. The CDR3 consists of 17 residues. CDR3 in DNA: TGTGCCAGCAGCTTGGCCTCCTGGACAGGGAGGAACTATGGCTACACCTTC. Translated, it gives CASSLASWTGRNYGYTF. Supplemented by reference TRBV5-6 and TRBJ1-2, the full variable domain reads DAGVTQSPTHLIKTRGQQVTLRCSPKSGHDTVSWYQQALGQGPQFIFQYYEEEERQRGNFPDRFSGHQFPNYSSELNVNALLLGDSALYLCASSLASWTGRNYGYTFGSGTRLTVV.

The chain has TRBV30 and TRBJ2-1; 7 nucleotides align to TRBD2. The CDR3 loop spans 13 amino acids. V lost 2 bases to trimming and J lost 4 bases; unmatched junction nucleotides: 2. Germline V lookup: CDR1 GTSNPN, CDR2 SVGIG (reference sequence). CDR3 residues: CAWSSGAYNEQFF. The CDR3 DNA is TGTGCCTGGAGTAGCGGGGCATACAATGAGCAGTTCTTC.